These T cell receptor beta chains were read from a single sample in a study of blood T cell repertoires in COVID-19. Profiling relied on immunoSEQ multiplex PCR, and the TCRdb table lists in-frame clones only, not all of them. The profile shows more than 95,000 clones, approximately 88% of them singletons. Sample: peripheral blood. Receptors were obtained from a human donor in a cohort sampled during active COVID-19. Each CDR3 is given with its conserved first and last residue. The order of the fields is clone size, J gene, D gene, V gene, CDR3 DNA, CDR3 protein. A D gene is named only where the DNA matches it firmly. Where a row states a size, it is once, few, many or the class of an expanded clone; other rows omit it.

clone size: NA
J gene: TRBJ1-6
D gene: TRBD1
V gene: TRBV7-2
CDR3 DNA: TGTGCCAGCAGCCGGGGACAGGGGGCGAATTCACCCCTCCACTTT
CDR3 protein: CASSRGQGANSPLHF

clone size: once
J gene: TRBJ2-7
D gene: NA
V gene: TRBV19
CDR3 DNA: TGTGCCAGTAGTATTGGGAGCTCGGACGAGCAGTACTTC
CDR3 protein: CASSIGSSDEQYF

clone size: once
J gene: TRBJ1-2
D gene: NA
V gene: TRBV2
CDR3 DNA: TGTGCCAGCAGTGACAGCGCCGGGAACTATGGCTACACCTTC
CDR3 protein: CASSDSAGNYGYTF

clone size: once
J gene: TRBJ2-1
D gene: TRBD2
V gene: TRBV24-1
CDR3 DNA: TGTGCCACCAGTGATTCTAGCGGGAGGGCCTCCTACAATGAGCAGTTCTTC
CDR3 protein: CATSDSSGRASYNEQFF

clone size: NA
J gene: TRBJ2-3
D gene: NA
V gene: TRBV25-1
CDR3 DNA: TGTGCCAGCAGTGAAGCAGGGGGGCGCACAGATACGCAGTATTTT
CDR3 protein: CASSEAGGRTDTQYF

clone size: NA
J gene: TRBJ2-7
D gene: NA
V gene: TRBV28
CDR3 DNA: TGTGCCAGCAGTCGAGGAGGCCCCGTGGGTGAGCAGTACTTC
CDR3 protein: CASSRGGPVGEQYF

clone size: NA
J gene: TRBJ2-3
D gene: NA
V gene: TRBV6-2/TRBV6-3
CDR3 DNA: TGTGCCAGCAGTTACGTGGAGGTCAGCACAGATACGCAGTATTTT
CDR3 protein: CASSYVEVSTDTQYF

clone size: once
J gene: TRBJ1-1
D gene: NA
V gene: TRBV28
CDR3 DNA: TGTGCCAGCAGTTTTGTCCAAGGGGGAGCTTTCTTT
CDR3 protein: CASSFVQGGAFF

clone size: NA
J gene: TRBJ1-2
D gene: NA
V gene: TRBV13
CDR3 DNA: TGTGCCAGCAGCTTAACAGGCAACTATGGCTACACCTTC
CDR3 protein: CASSLTGNYGYTF

clone size: NA
J gene: TRBJ1-2
D gene: NA
V gene: TRBV21-1
CDR3 DNA: TGTGCCAGCAGCAAACGCAGGGCCCCTGGTGGCTACACCTTC
CDR3 protein: CASSKRRAPGGYTF

clone size: NA
J gene: TRBJ1-6
D gene: NA
V gene: TRBV27
CDR3 DNA: TGTGCCAGCAGTTTGGGGGGGGGACGCCTCGTGAGTACACCCCTCCACTTT
CDR3 protein: CASSLGGGRLVSTPLHF

clone size: NA
J gene: TRBJ1-4
D gene: NA
V gene: TRBV21-1
CDR3 DNA: TGTGCCAGCAGCAGCGGTATTAATGAAAAACTGTTTTTT
CDR3 protein: CASSSGINEKLFF

clone size: NA
J gene: TRBJ2-7
D gene: TRBD2
V gene: TRBV27
CDR3 DNA: TGTGCCAGCAATCAGCGGGGGAGCCCATCCGAGCAGTACTTC
CDR3 protein: CASNQRGSPSEQYF

clone size: NA
J gene: TRBJ1-3
D gene: TRBD1
V gene: TRBV6-6
CDR3 DNA: TGTGCCAGCAGTTACCCACCGGACAGGGGGACGAACACCATATATTTT
CDR3 protein: CASSYPPDRGTNTIYF

clone size: NA
J gene: TRBJ2-5
D gene: NA
V gene: TRBV5-6
CDR3 DNA: TGTGCCAGCACCTGGGGGGGCGGTCAAGAGACCCAGTACTTC
CDR3 protein: CASTWGGGQETQYF

clone size: NA
J gene: TRBJ2-1
D gene: TRBD2
V gene: TRBV5-8
CDR3 DNA: TGTGCCAGCAGCTTATGGATGGCTAGCGGAGCGCCCTCCTACAATGAGCAGTTCTTC
CDR3 protein: CASSLWMASGAPSYNEQFF

clone size: NA
J gene: TRBJ2-3
D gene: TRBD1
V gene: TRBV2
CDR3 DNA: TGTGCCAGCAGTGATTTGGTCGGGACAGGCACAGATACGCAGTATTTT
CDR3 protein: CASSDLVGTGTDTQYF

clone size: NA
J gene: TRBJ2-5
D gene: NA
V gene: TRBV16
CDR3 DNA: TGTGCCAGCAGCCTGGGCGCGTTCACCCAAGAGACCCAGTACTTC
CDR3 protein: CASSLGAFTQETQYF

clone size: NA
J gene: TRBJ2-3
D gene: TRBD2
V gene: TRBV4-3
CDR3 DNA: TGCGCCAGCAGCCAATTCCGGGGGGGCTTATCTGATACGCAGTATTTT
CDR3 protein: CASSQFRGGLSDTQYF

clone size: NA
J gene: TRBJ2-7
D gene: NA
V gene: TRBV2
CDR3 DNA: TGTGCCAGCAGTACCGAGGCCCCCTTAGGGCAGTACTTC
CDR3 protein: CASSTEAPLGQYF

clone size: NA
J gene: TRBJ1-2
D gene: NA
V gene: TRBV5-4
CDR3 DNA: TGTGCCAGCAGCTTGGGGAGGGCCTTTAACTATGGCTACACCTTC
CDR3 protein: CASSLGRAFNYGYTF

clone size: NA
J gene: TRBJ2-7
D gene: TRBD1
V gene: TRBV28
CDR3 DNA: TGTGCCAGCAGAGACAGGGCCTTTTCGGAGCAGTACTTC
CDR3 protein: CASRDRAFSEQYF

clone size: few
J gene: TRBJ2-5
D gene: TRBD1
V gene: TRBV15
CDR3 DNA: TGTGCCACCAGCAGAGCACAGACAGGGGTGGGTCGGACCCAGTACTTC
CDR3 protein: CATSRAQTGVGRTQYF

clone size: NA
J gene: TRBJ1-2
D gene: NA
V gene: TRBV6-5
CDR3 DNA: TGTGCCAGCAGGCTGCGGGGGGGGAATGGCTACACCTTC
CDR3 protein: CASRLRGGNGYTF

clone size: once
J gene: TRBJ2-3
D gene: TRBD1
V gene: TRBV6-6
CDR3 DNA: TGTGCCAGCAGTTACTCGTTCTTGGACAGGATAGATACGCAGTATTTT
CDR3 protein: CASSYSFLDRIDTQYF

clone size: NA
J gene: TRBJ1-2
D gene: NA
V gene: TRBV11-2
CDR3 DNA: TGTGCCAGCAGCTTAGATGAGGGGGAAGATGGCTACACCTTC
CDR3 protein: CASSLDEGEDGYTF

clone size: NA
J gene: TRBJ1-6
D gene: NA
V gene: TRBV7-9
CDR3 DNA: TGTGCCGGACGGGAGGGCGCTAGATATAATTCACCCCTCCACTTT
CDR3 protein: CAGREGARYNSPLHF

clone size: once
J gene: TRBJ2-7
D gene: TRBD1
V gene: TRBV28
CDR3 DNA: TGTGCCAGCAGTTCGGCAGGGGGCCTCGAGCAGTACTTC
CDR3 protein: CASSSAGGLEQYF

clone size: NA
J gene: TRBJ1-6
D gene: NA
V gene: TRBV10-2
CDR3 DNA: TGCGCCAGCAGGGAACAGATCCAAAATAATTCACCCCTCCACTTT
CDR3 protein: CASREQIQNNSPLHF

clone size: NA
J gene: TRBJ1-3
D gene: NA
V gene: TRBV10-3
CDR3 DNA: TGTGCCATCATCAGTACCTCTGGAAACACCATATATTTT
CDR3 protein: CAIISTSGNTIYF

clone size: NA
J gene: TRBJ1-3
D gene: NA
V gene: TRBV19
CDR3 DNA: TGTGCCAGTAGTATCTACAGGACCTCTGGAAACACCATATATTTT
CDR3 protein: CASSIYRTSGNTIYF

clone size: once
J gene: TRBJ1-1
D gene: NA
V gene: TRBV15
CDR3 DNA: TGTGCCACCCTCTTAGATGCGGTGAACACTGAAGCTTTCTTT
CDR3 protein: CATLLDAVNTEAFF

clone size: NA
J gene: TRBJ2-7
D gene: TRBD1
V gene: TRBV6-5
CDR3 DNA: TGTGCCAGCAGCTCAAGGACAGGGGTACGATACGAGCAGTACTTC
CDR3 protein: CASSSRTGVRYEQYF

clone size: NA
J gene: TRBJ1-4
D gene: NA
V gene: TRBV2
CDR3 DNA: TGTGCCAGCAGACGACAAGATGAAAAACTGTTTTTT
CDR3 protein: CASRRQDEKLFF

clone size: NA
J gene: TRBJ1-1
D gene: TRBD1
V gene: TRBV9
CDR3 DNA: TGTGCCAGCACTGTCGGGACAGCAAACACTGAAGCTTTCTTT
CDR3 protein: CASTVGTANTEAFF

clone size: NA
J gene: TRBJ2-2
D gene: NA
V gene: TRBV4-1
CDR3 DNA: TGCGCCAGCAGCCAAGACAGGGTGAACACCGGGGAGCTGTTTTTT
CDR3 protein: CASSQDRVNTGELFF

clone size: NA
J gene: TRBJ2-1
D gene: NA
V gene: TRBV28
CDR3 DNA: TGTGCCAGCAGTTTACCGGTGAGCGATGAGCAGTTCTTC
CDR3 protein: CASSLPVSDEQFF

clone size: NA
J gene: TRBJ1-4
D gene: NA
V gene: TRBV6-1
CDR3 DNA: TGTGCCAGCAGTGAATACATCAATGAAAAACTGTTTTTT
CDR3 protein: CASSEYINEKLFF